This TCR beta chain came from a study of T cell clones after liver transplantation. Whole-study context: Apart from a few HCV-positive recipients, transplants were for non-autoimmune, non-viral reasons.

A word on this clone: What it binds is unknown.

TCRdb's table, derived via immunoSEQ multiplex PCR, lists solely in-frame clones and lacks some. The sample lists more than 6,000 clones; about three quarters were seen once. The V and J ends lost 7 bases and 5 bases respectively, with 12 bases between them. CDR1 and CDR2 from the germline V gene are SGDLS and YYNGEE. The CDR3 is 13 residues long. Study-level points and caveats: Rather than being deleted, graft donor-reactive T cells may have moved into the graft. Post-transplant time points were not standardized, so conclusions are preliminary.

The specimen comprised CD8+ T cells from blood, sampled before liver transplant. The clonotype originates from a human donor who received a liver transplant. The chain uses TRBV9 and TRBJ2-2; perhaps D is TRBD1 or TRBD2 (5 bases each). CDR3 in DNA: TGTGCCAGCGGGGGAGTTTTGACCGGGGAGCTGTTTTTT. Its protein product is CASGGVLTGELFF.